This T cell receptor (beta chain) was captured by sequencing in a study of beta chain features in type 1 diabetes. After removal of 4 bases from V and 0 bases from J, the junction contained 10 bases not matched to a gene. Germline assignment: CDR1 MNHEY and CDR2 SMNVEV (reference sequence). The CDR3 is 18 residues long. Heparinised blood was drawn once per donor, averaging roughly 0.11 L. Purity exceeding 95% was reached by all sorted populations. Worth noting for this clone: The target antigen is unknown.

The study, taken as a whole, reports: Shorter TCRB CDR3s, moderately but significantly so, marked every one of the four CD4+ subsets in Type 1 diabetes patients. The similarity of naive, central memory and Treg TCRB repertoires appeared greater among patients than among healthy donors.

Every isolated RNA sample was fully reverse transcribed, so sequencing captured expressed TCRB transcripts. The method was immunoSEQ multiplex PCR; TCRdb's version includes in-frame clones alone and lacks a portion of them. The sample consists of 150,000 to 190,000 clones, 10% of them appearing once. The sequenced sample consisted of central memory CD4+ T cells from blood. The chain links TRBV27 to TRBJ2-7; 12 nucleotides align to TRBD1. This TCR was sampled from a man aged 30 to 45 with type 1 diabetes. CDR3 sequence (DNA): TGTGCCAGCAGTTACAGAGCCGGGACAGGGGGCCTCTCCTACGAGCAGTACTTC. Translation: CASSYRAGTGGLSYEQYF.